This is a list of T cell receptor beta chains from one sample in a study of T-cell reconstitution after alpha-beta-depleted transplantation in children. TCRdb reanalysed the PCR reads using MiXCR and keeps one entry per CDR3 protein. Of roughly 500,000 distinct CDR3 sequences listed, 30% to 35% were seen once; the top ten hold 2% to 3%. This sample comprised PBMCs from the stem cell graft donor, obtained from the stem cell graft. These receptors all stem from a human donor who donated a stem cell graft to a child with aplastic anemia. The CDR3 runs from the conserved cysteine through the conserved F or W. D genes are given only for firm matches. The size of a clone is reported for some rows only, either as once, few or many, or as a class for expanded clones.

>NA|TRBV6-5|TRBJ2-5|TRBD1|14
CASSYGDRVETQYF
TGTGCCAGCAGTTACGGGGACAGGGTAGAGACCCAGTACTTC
>once|TRBV7-9|TRBJ2-3|TRBD2|16
CASSFALAGRTDTQYF
TGTGCCAGCAGCTTTGCCTTAGCGGGAAGGACAGATACGCAGTATTTT
>few|TRBV9|TRBJ1-1|NA|15
CASSVEARGNTEAFF
TGTGCCAGCAGCGTAGAAGCAAGGGGGAACACTGAAGCTTTCTTT
>few|TRBV29-1|TRBJ1-3|TRBD1|14
CSTDRINSGNTIYF
TGCAGCACGGACAGGATCAACTCTGGAAACACCATATATTTT
>NA|TRBV7-9|TRBJ1-1|NA|15
CASTLASAGTLKAFF
TGTGCCAGCACCCTAGCTTCGGCGGGGACTTTAAAAGCTTTCTTT
>NA|TRBV4-3|TRBJ2-3|NA|13
CASSQDSVDTQYF
TGCGCCAGCAGCCAAGATTCTGTTGATACGCAGTATTTT
>few|TRBV13|TRBJ1-5|TRBD1|15
CASSLGRQGFQPQHF
TGTGCCAGCAGCTTAGGAAGACAGGGTTTTCAGCCCCAGCATTTT
>many|TRBV20-1|TRBJ2-7|TRBD2|14
CSARGLAGSYEQYF
TGCAGTGCTAGGGGACTAGCGGGATCCTACGAGCAGTACTTC
>few|TRBV6-2/TRBV6-3|TRBJ2-1|TRBD2|15
CASNYGTSGDNEQFF
TGTGCCAGCAACTACGGGACTAGCGGTGACAATGAGCAGTTCTTC
>few|TRBV6-2/TRBV6-3|TRBJ2-2|NA|13
CASSLLGVGELFF
TGTGCCAGCAGTTTGCTGGGGGTCGGGGAGCTGTTTTTT
>few|TRBV4-2|TRBJ2-1|NA|15
CASSQGGTRNNEQFF
TGTGCCAGCAGCCAAGGTGGGACGAGGAACAATGAGCAGTTCTTC
>NA|TRBV5-6|TRBJ2-7|NA|11
CASSATAEQYF
TGTGCCAGCAGCGCAACGGCCGAGCAGTACTTC
>few|TRBV7-8|TRBJ1-5|NA|14
CASSGGGSGQPQHF
TGTGCCAGCAGCGGGGGAGGGTCGGGTCAGCCCCAGCATTTT
>NA|TRBV5-1|TRBJ2-3|NA|14
CASSSGQRTDTQYF
TGCGCCAGCAGCTCTGGACAACGCACAGATACGCAGTATTTT
>NA|TRBV20-1|TRBJ1-4|NA|15
CSAREPTEMGGVVFF
TGCAGTGCTAGAGAGCCTACTGAGATGGGGGGGGTGGTGTTTTTT
>NA|TRBV19|TRBJ1-5|NA|13
CASSYGENQPQHF
TGTGCCAGTAGTTACGGGGAAAATCAGCCCCAGCATTTT
>NA|TRBV30|TRBJ2-1|TRBD2|16
CAWSVGGRATYNEQFF
TGTGCCTGGAGTGTGGGAGGGAGGGCCACCTACAATGAGCAGTTCTTC
>few|TRBV14|TRBJ1-5|NA|17
CASSQDRAGVSNQPQHF
TGTGCCAGCAGCCAAGATCGGGCAGGGGTTAGCAATCAGCCCCAGCATTTT
>few|TRBV10-3|TRBJ1-2|NA|18
CAISEFLRQAGANYGYTF
TGTGCCATCAGTGAGTTCTTAAGACAGGCCGGGGCTAACTATGGCTACACCTTC
>NA|TRBV7-6|TRBJ2-2|NA|14
CASSLPSGTGELFF
TGTGCCAGCAGCTTACCCAGTGGGACCGGGGAGCTGTTTTTT
>NA|TRBV29-1|TRBJ1-3|NA|13
CSVGAGERNTIYF
TGCAGCGTGGGGGCAGGGGAGCGAAACACCATATATTTT
>NA|TRBV7-2|TRBJ1-6|NA|15
CASSNQGHLNSPLHF
TGTGCCAGCAGCAACCAAGGACACCTAAATTCACCCCTCCACTTT
>NA|TRBV7-9|TRBJ2-5|TRBD2|14
CASSTSGSRETQYF
TGTGCCAGCAGCACTAGCGGGAGCAGGGAGACCCAGTACTTC
>NA|TRBV6-1|TRBJ1-2|TRBD1|15
CASTRTGRMLYGYTF
TGTGCCAGCACGAGGACAGGGAGGATGCTATATGGCTACACCTTC
>NA|TRBV7-2|TRBJ1-4|TRBD1|15
CASSRYRDSNEKLFF
TGTGCCAGCAGCCGCTATCGGGACAGTAATGAAAAACTGTTTTTT
>NA|TRBV29-1|TRBJ2-1|NA|15
CSVRGAEGSYNEQFF
TGCAGCGTTCGAGGAGCGGAAGGGTCCTACAATGAGCAGTTCTTC
>NA|TRBV7-2|TRBJ1-5|TRBD1|16
CASSLVYRGTHEPQHF
TGTGCCAGCAGCTTAGTCTACAGGGGGACCCACGAGCCCCAGCATTTT
>NA|TRBV6-2/TRBV6-3|TRBJ1-5|TRBD1|13
CASRDRAEEPQHF
TGTGCCAGCAGGGACAGGGCAGAGGAACCCCAGCATTTT
>NA|TRBV28|TRBJ2-7|NA|12
CASSLTPYEQYF
TGTGCCAGCAGTTTGACACCGTACGAGCAGTACTTC
>once|TRBV30|TRBJ2-3|NA|12
CAWSVQTDTQYF
TGTGCCTGGAGTGTACAGACAGATACGCAGTATTTT
>few|TRBV18|TRBJ2-2|NA|17
CASSLIGAGQNTGELFF
TGTGCCAGCTCACTTATCGGAGCGGGACAGAACACCGGGGAGCTGTTTTTT
>NA|TRBV7-8|TRBJ1-1|NA|16
CASSFRDGVLSTEAFF
TGTGCCAGCAGCTTCCGGGACGGGGTTTTAAGCACTGAAGCTTTCTTT
>few|TRBV12-3/TRBV12-4|TRBJ1-5|TRBD1|17
CASSPRQGQNGNQPQHF
TGTGCCAGCAGTCCTAGACAGGGGCAAAATGGCAATCAGCCCCAGCATTTT
>NA|TRBV4-3|TRBJ1-4|NA|13
CASSQDLAERLFF
TGCGCCAGCAGCCAGGACCTGGCGGAGAGGCTGTTTTTT
>NA|TRBV6-2/TRBV6-3|TRBJ2-1|TRBD2|15
CASSYSGTSSYEQFF
TGTGCCAGCAGTTACTCCGGGACTAGCTCCTATGAGCAGTTCTTC
>many|TRBV12-3/TRBV12-4|TRBJ2-1|NA|12
CASSSGYNEQFF
TGTGCCAGCAGCTCGGGTTACAATGAGCAGTTCTTC
>few|TRBV25-1|TRBJ1-5|NA|19
CASSEKAGNRVGSNQPQHF
TGTGCCAGCAGTGAAAAAGCCGGGAACAGGGTGGGCAGCAATCAGCCCCAGCATTTT
>few|TRBV20-1|TRBJ2-1|TRBD2|13
CSTGLVLSNEQFF
TGCAGTACAGGACTAGTCCTCTCCAATGAGCAGTTCTTC
>few|TRBV7-9|TRBJ2-1|NA|14
CASSPYTGGNEQFF
TGTGCCAGCAGCCCCTACACCGGGGGCAATGAGCAGTTCTTC
>few|TRBV11-2|TRBJ1-5|TRBD1|15
CASSSDRGLGQPQHF
TGTGCCAGCAGCTCCGACAGGGGTTTGGGTCAGCCCCAGCATTTT
>once|TRBV15|TRBJ2-7|NA|16
CATSRDHGSLSYEQYF
TGTGCCACCAGCAGAGATCACGGTAGCTTATCCTACGAGCAGTACTTC
>NA|TRBV24-1|TRBJ2-1|NA|13
CATSASRYNEQFF
TGTGCCACCAGTGCGTCTCGGTACAATGAGCAGTTCTTC
>few|TRBV6-2/TRBV6-3|TRBJ1-5|NA|12
CASGFSNQPQHF
TGTGCCAGCGGTTTTAGCAATCAGCCCCAGCATTTT
>NA|TRBV29-1|TRBJ1-4|TRBD1|13
CSAATGANEKLFF
TGCAGCGCCGCAACAGGGGCTAATGAAAAACTGTTTTTT